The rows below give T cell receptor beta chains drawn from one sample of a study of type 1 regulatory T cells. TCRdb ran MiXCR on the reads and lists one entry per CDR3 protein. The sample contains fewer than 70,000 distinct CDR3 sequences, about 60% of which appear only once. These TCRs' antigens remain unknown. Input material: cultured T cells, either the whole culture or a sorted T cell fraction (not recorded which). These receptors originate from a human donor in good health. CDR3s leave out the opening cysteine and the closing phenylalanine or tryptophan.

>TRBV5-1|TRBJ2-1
ASRGELGEQF
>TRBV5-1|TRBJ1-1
ASSLDVVFTEAF
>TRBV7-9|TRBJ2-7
ASSPTPGYEQY
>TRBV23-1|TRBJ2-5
ASSQTPGLAGIRSETQY
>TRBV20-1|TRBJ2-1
SAPGLGYNEQF
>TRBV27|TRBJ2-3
ASSPPTLKPSTDTQY
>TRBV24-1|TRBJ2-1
ATSDSTETYNEQF
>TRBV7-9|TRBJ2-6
ASSSRDRDFSGANVLT
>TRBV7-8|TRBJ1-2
ASSLVWGPGMGGYT
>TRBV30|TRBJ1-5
AWSSPRLTSNQPQH
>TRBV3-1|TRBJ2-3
ASSLSGMDDTQY
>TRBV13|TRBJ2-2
ASSPPSDAGELF
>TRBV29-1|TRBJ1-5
SVAVGDSNQPQH
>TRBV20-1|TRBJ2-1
SAPTLAGYNEQF
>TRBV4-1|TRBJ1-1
ASSQPGRRTEAF
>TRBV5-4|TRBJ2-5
ASSLEQALQETQY
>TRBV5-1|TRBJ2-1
AGGTGQGEQF
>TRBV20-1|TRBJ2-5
SASRRSPSGREGETQY
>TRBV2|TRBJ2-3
ASSVVLESDTQY
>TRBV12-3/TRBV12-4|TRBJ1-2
ASSLATGGASHGYT
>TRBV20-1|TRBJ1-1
SAPRRGLPQRTEAF
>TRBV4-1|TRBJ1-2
ASSQAPGQPNYGYT
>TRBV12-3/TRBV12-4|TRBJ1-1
ASSPQLAGTEAF
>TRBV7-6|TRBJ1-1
ASSRGRSGNTEAF
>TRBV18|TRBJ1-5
ASSPTDSNQPQH
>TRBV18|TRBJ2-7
ASSPDGTGWEQY
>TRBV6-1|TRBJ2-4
ASSQVAENIQY
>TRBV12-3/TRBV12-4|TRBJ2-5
ASSHGASGRSETQY
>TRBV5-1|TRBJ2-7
ASSLARGSYEQY
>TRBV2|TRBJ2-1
ASKTALAGGIYNEQF
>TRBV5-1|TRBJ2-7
ASSLQTGSSYEQY
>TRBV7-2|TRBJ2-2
ASSQHMVSGELF
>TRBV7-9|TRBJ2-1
ASSNSLYSYNEQF
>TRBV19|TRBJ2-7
ASSFPGLAGEEQY
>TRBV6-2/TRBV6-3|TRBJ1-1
ASSYYVGTGHPTEAF
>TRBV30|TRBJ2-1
AWSGTSGYPRRDEQF
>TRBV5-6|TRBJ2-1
ASSPTGTSYGQF
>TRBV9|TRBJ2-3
ASSVVGVGDTQY
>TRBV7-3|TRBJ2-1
ASSPNKGSNEQF
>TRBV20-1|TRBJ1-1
SATDGTVNTEAF
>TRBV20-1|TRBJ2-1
SARILAGSYNEQF
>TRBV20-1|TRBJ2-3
SARSPSGIEGTDTQY
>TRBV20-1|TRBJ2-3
SAGSTAVSTDTQY
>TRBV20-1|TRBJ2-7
SARSGAYEQY
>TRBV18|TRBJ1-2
ASSRDTAYGYT
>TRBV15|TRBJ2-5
ATSRDKTGEETQY
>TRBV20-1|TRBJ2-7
SARGLAYEQY
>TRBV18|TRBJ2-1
ASSPPVGQHNEQF
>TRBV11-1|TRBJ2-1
ASSKGAGFENEQF
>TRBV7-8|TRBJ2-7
ASSSLRDSSYEQY
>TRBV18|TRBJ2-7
ASSPQTYEQY
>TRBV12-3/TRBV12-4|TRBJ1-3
ASWGLEGNTIY
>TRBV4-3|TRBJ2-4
ASSQVGAGGNIQY
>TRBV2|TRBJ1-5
ASKRANQPQH
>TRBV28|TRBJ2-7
ASSSGQGSYEQY
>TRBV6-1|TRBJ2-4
ASSRERGAKNIQY
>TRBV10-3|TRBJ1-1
AISSNGGTEAF
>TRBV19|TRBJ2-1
ASSWREDNEQF
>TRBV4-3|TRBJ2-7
ASSQDLRQGANEQY